One sample yielded the 11 T cell receptor beta chains listed below, sequenced in a study of blood T cells in healthy people across ages. For the second PCR, which ran for roughly 7 to 11 cycles, a sample-barcoded 5' primer and a J-beta primer mix were used. TCRdb reanalysed the 5' RACE reads using MiXCR and keeps one entry per CDR3 protein. The table includes 1.5 million to 1.9 million distinct CDR3 sequences, approximately 43% detected once. Sequencing input: blood. These TCRs come from a young woman in good health.

The genes are TRBV12-3 or TRBV12-4 and TRBJ1-5, with 7 bases fitting TRBD1. The CDR3 is 14 amino acids. V dropped 3 bases and J dropped 7; count of bases not matched to a gene: 6. The CDR3 DNA is TGTGCCAGCAGTTTCGGACAGGTTTGGCAGCCCCAGCATTTT. Encoded protein: CASSFGQVWQPQHF.

This clonotype was seen more than once but under ten times. The chain is built from TRBV29-1 and TRBJ1-2; 8 nucleotides line up with TRBD1. The CDR3 extends over 13 amino acids. Trimming removed 3 bases from V and 4 bases from J; junction bases left unmatched: 4. Looked up from germline, CDR1 is SQVTM and CDR2 is ANQGSEA. The CDR3 DNA reads as TGCAGCGTTGAGGACAGGGTCGCCTATGGCTACACCTTC. Its translation: CSVEDRVAYGYTF.

Note on this clonotype: A read error may produce the germline difference seen at one junction end. This chain joins TRBV7-2 and TRBJ2-1; D tentatively reads TRBD1 or TRBD2 (5 bases each). Per germline, CDR1 SGHTA and CDR2 FQGNSA. The CDR3 covers 15 residues. The DNA for the CDR3 is TGTGCCAGCAGCTTAGCGGGGACCTCATACAATGAGCAGGTCTTC. This encodes CASSLAGTSYNEQVF.

This clonotype was counted only a few times. The rearrangement links TRBV4-3 to TRBJ2-1; 15 bases map to TRBD2. V lost 4 bases, J lost 0 bases, and 19 bases stayed unmatched. CDR1 and CDR2 from the germline V gene are LGHNA and YSLEER. This CDR3 has 23 amino acids. DNA of the CDR3: TGCGCCAGCAGCCTCCTTGCGGGGACCGGGACTAGCGGGGGGTCGAGCTCCTACAATGAGCAGTTCTTC. It yields the protein CASSLLAGTGTSGGSSSYNEQFF.

The gene calls are TRBV27 and TRBJ2-1; 8 nucleotides align to TRBD2. Per germline, CDR1 MNHEY and CDR2 SMNVEV (reference sequence). With V trimmed by 11 bases and J by 7 bases, 7 bases remained unmatched. The CDR3 is made up of 12 amino acids. The CDR3: CASRGGLNEQFF. CDR3 coding DNA: TGTGCCTCCCGGGGGGGTCTTAATGAGCAGTTCTTC.

This chain connects TRBV25-1 to TRBJ2-7; maybe TRBD1 (6 bases). The germline V gene has CDR1 MGHDK and CDR2 SYGVNS. The V end lost 1 base, the J end lost 2 bases, and 12 bases lay between the germline ends. CDR3 length equals 15 residues. The CDR3 loop is CASSESGRGAYEQYF. Written as DNA, the CDR3 is TGTGCCAGCAGTGAATCTGGCAGGGGTGCCTACGAGCAGTACTTC.

This clonotype showed up just once. The chain has TRBV18 and TRBJ1-5, with a tentative D call TRBD1 (6 bases). Germline V CDR1 and CDR2: KGHSH, LQKENI. V lost 3 bases, J lost 1 base, and 22 bases lay in between. The CDR3 covers 19 residues. The CDR3 here is CASSPRDIGQSHSNQPQHF. The CDR3 bases are TGTGCCAGCTCACCCAGGGACATTGGGCAATCACACAGCAATCAGCCCCAGCATTTT.

This clonotype has ten or more counts. This chain joins TRBV5-6 and TRBJ2-7; D is uncertain. Per germline, CDR1 SGHDT and CDR2 YYEEEE. V shed 2 bases and J shed 6 bases, with 6 bases lying between them. The CDR3 is made up of 11 amino acids. The CDR3 region is CASSLRAEQYF. CDR3 in DNA: TGTGCCAGCAGCTTACGTGCCGAGCAGTACTTC.

The gene calls are TRBV6-2 or TRBV6-3 and TRBJ1-2; D uncertain. Germline V gene lookup returns CDR1 MNHEY and CDR2 SVGEGT. V was pared by 2 bases and J by 7 bases, with 17 bases between. The CDR3 length is 15 residues. The CDR3 loop is CASSYTRTGKSGYTF. CDR3 coding DNA: TGTGCCAGCAGTTACACGAGGACGGGGAAATCTGGCTACACCTTC.

This chain uses TRBV2 with TRBJ1-2; 11 nucleotides align to TRBD1. Looked up from germline, CDR1 is SNHLY and CDR2 is FYNNEI. The CDR3 totals 15 residues. V trimming: 7 bases; J trimming: 4 bases; junction bases outside the gene matches: 8. In DNA form, the CDR3 reads TGTGCCAGCAATCTAAGGACAGGGGGCGGCTATGGCTACACCTTC. This gives the protein CASNLRTGGGYGYTF.

This chain connects TRBV2 to TRBJ2-3; D is uncertain. This CDR3 is 14 amino acids long. Germline V lookup: CDR1 SNHLY, CDR2 FYNNEI. V lost 1 base and J 2 bases, leaving 7 bases between the germline ends. CDR3 nucleotides: TGTGCCAGCAGTGAAGTAGTCCACACAGATACGCAGTATTTT. It encodes CASSEVVHTDTQYF.